These 29 T cell receptor beta chains were all obtained from the same sample, sequenced in a study of shared clonotypes between healthy human individuals. The method was immunoSEQ multiplex PCR; TCRdb's version includes in-frame clones alone and lacks a portion of them. The data hold millions of clones, with 95% observed a single time. Material: naive CD4+ T cells sorted from blood. Regarding subset: CD45RA+ positively selected. These receptors were collected from a man younger than 35 in good health.

The rearrangement uses TRBV4-3 and TRBJ2-1, with D perhaps matching TRBD2 (6 bases). The length of the CDR3 is 16 residues. V dropped 1 base and J dropped 1 base, with 11 bases sitting between them. Germline V CDR1 and CDR2: LGHNA, YSLEER. In nucleotides, the CDR3 is TGCGCCAGCAGCCAAGTCGCGGGACCATCCTACAATGAGCAGTTCTTC. This codes for CASSQVAGPSYNEQFF.

This rearrangement joins TRBV9 to TRBJ2-3; D ambiguous. V gave up 0 bases and J gave up 2 bases, with 7 bases separating them. Germline CDR1 is SGDLS and CDR2 is YYNGEE. CDR3 length: 14 amino acids. For the CDR3, the DNA is TGTGCCAGCAGCGTAGGTTTATACACAGATACGCAGTATTTT. Translation gives CASSVGLYTDTQYF.

This clone was seen a single time. The chain uses TRBV4-1 and TRBJ2-5; the D is unclear. The V end was cut by 2 bases, the J end by 3 bases, with 1 base between. This CDR3 is 11 amino acids long. The germline CDR1 and CDR2 sequences are MGHRA and YSYEKL. CDR3 protein: CASSQKETQYF. The CDR3 DNA reads as TGCGCCAGCAGCCAAAAAGAGACCCAGTACTTC.

For this clone: Other DNA variants within this sample encode the same CDR3. The chain employs TRBV28 and TRBJ1-1, with D hard to call. Looked up from germline, CDR1 is MDHEN and CDR2 is SYDVKM. Trimming pared 5 bases from V and 3 bases from J, leaving 4 bases between. The CDR3 is 11 amino acids. CDR3 residues: CASSRYTEAFF. CDR3 sequence (DNA): TGTGCCAGCAGTCGGTACACTGAAGCTTTCTTT.

The chain is built from TRBV30 and TRBJ1-1; D possibly corresponds to TRBD1 (5 bases). Germline V gene data show CDR1 as GTSNPN and CDR2 as SVGIG (reference sequence). Trimming removed 3 bases from V and 5 bases from J, with 19 bases in between. This CDR3 is built from 15 residues. As DNA, the CDR3 is TGTGCCTGGAGCAGGATGGGGGAAATTCGGACTGAAGCTTTCTTT. It specifies CAWSRMGEIRTEAFF.

In this sample, this clone turned up once. J is TRBJ2-7 and V is TRBV7-2, with 7 bases aligning to TRBD2. Looked up from germline, CDR1 is SGHTA and CDR2 is FQGNSA. This CDR3 contains 17 residues. Trimming cost V 2 bases and J 1 base; bases outside gene matches: 11. The CDR3 spells CASSLRVASGLSYEQYF. The CDR3 nucleotides are TGTGCCAGCAGCTTAAGGGTGGCTAGCGGACTGTCCTACGAGCAGTACTTC. Full variable domain (remainder filled in from reference TRBV7-2 and TRBJ2-7): GAGVSQSPSNKVTEKGKDVELRCDPISGHTALYWYRQSLGQGLEFLIYFQGNSAPDKSGLPSDRFSAERTGGSVSTLTIQRTQQEDSAVYLCASSLRVASGLSYEQYFGPGTRLTVT.

V and J are TRBV6-5 and TRBJ2-5; the match to TRBD2 covers 11 bases. The germline gives CDR1 MNHEY, CDR2 SVGAGI. CDR3 length: 16 amino acids. The junction had 8 bases not matched to a gene; V was cut back by 4 bases and J by 4 bases. CDR3 loop: CASSSWTSGRGETQYF. The CDR3 DNA sequence: TGTGCCAGCAGTTCCTGGACTAGCGGGCGGGGAGAGACCCAGTACTTC.

V gene TRBV18 combines with J gene TRBJ1-2, with D tentatively TRBD1 (6 bases). Germline values: CDR1 KGHSH, CDR2 LQKENI. With 5 bases removed from V and 8 bases from J, the gap between germline ends came to 18 bases. This CDR3 comprises 14 residues. CDR3 sequence: CASSVTQGINGYTF. The CDR3 DNA follows: TGTGCCAGCTCAGTAACACAGGGAATCAACGGCTACACCTTC.

This clone has just one count. The chain is built from TRBV7-3 and TRBJ1-1; the D is unclear. This CDR3 is 13 amino acids long. The ends were cut back, 1 base at V and 3 bases at J, with 6 bases in the middle. CDR1 SGHTA and CDR2 FQGTGA come from the germline V gene. CDR3 in amino acids: CASSLIRHTEAFF. The CDR3 nucleotides read TGTGCCAGCAGCTTAATACGGCACACTGAAGCTTTCTTT.

The J gene is TRBJ2-1, the V gene TRBV7-2; D is ambiguous. The CDR3 runs 15 residues. V was pared by 5 bases and J by 7 bases, with 18 bases between. The germline CDR1 and CDR2 sequences are SGHTA and FQGNSA. CDR3 nucleotides: TGTGCCAGCAGCCTAAGACTTGGTCTGTCTAATGAGCAGTTCTTC. Translating gives CASSLRLGLSNEQFF.

The count of this clone is one. The J gene is TRBJ1-5, the V gene TRBV5-1; 8 nucleotides agree with TRBD1. The CDR3 is 15 amino acids. Germline loops: CDR1 SGHRS, CDR2 YFSETQ. Losses at the gene ends were 0 bases for V and 6 bases for J; bases not matched to a gene: 5. The CDR3 here is CASSLGGTGTQPQHF. The CDR3 DNA is TGCGCCAGCAGCTTGGGAGGGACAGGCACTCAGCCCCAGCATTTT.

The chain recombines TRBV18 with TRBJ1-2; 8 bases are a match to TRBD1. CDR1 and CDR2 (germline): KGHSH, LQKENI. The CDR3 sequence is 14 residues long. J gave up 3 bases and V 3 bases, and 3 bases lay outside the gene matches. The CDR3 spells CASSPLQGDYGYTF. CDR3 nucleotide sequence: TGTGCCAGCTCACCGTTACAGGGGGACTATGGCTACACCTTC.

This rearrangement joins TRBV7-6 to TRBJ2-2, with 11 bases that match TRBD2. The CDR3 has 16 residues. Germline CDR1 and CDR2: SGHVS and FNYEAQ. Trimming at V came to 6 bases and at J to 4 bases, leaving 7 bases not matched to a gene. The CDR3 sequence: CASRSGTSGATGELFF. Written as DNA, the CDR3 is TGTGCCAGCAGATCCGGGACTAGCGGAGCCACCGGGGAGCTGTTTTTT.

V usage is TRBV6-1 and J usage is TRBJ2-3; 8 bases map to TRBD1. Trimming cost V 6 bases and J 5 bases; bases outside gene matches: 7. Per germline, CDR1 MNHNS and CDR2 SASEGT. The CDR3 loop spans 14 amino acids. CDR3 protein: CASRRTGLGDTQYF. The CDR3 DNA reads TGTGCCAGCAGGAGGACAGGGTTAGGAGATACGCAGTATTTT.

CDR3 amino acids: CASSLGAAEYNEQFF. The DNA of the CDR3 is TGCGCCAGCAGCTTGGGGGCAGCGGAATACAATGAGCAGTTCTTC. The chain recombines TRBV5-1 with TRBJ2-1, with D possibly being TRBD2 (5 bases). The V gene lost 0 bases and the J gene lost 4 bases, with 11 bases spanning the gap. The CDR3 spans 15 residues. Germline V gives CDR1 SGHRS, CDR2 YFSETQ.

The chain uses TRBV5-1 and TRBJ1-1, with a possible D match to TRBD1 (6 bases). V dropped 10 bases and J dropped 2 bases, with 15 bases sitting between them. The V gene's germline CDR1 is SGHRS and CDR2 YFSETQ. The CDR3 length is 13 residues. This CDR3 reads CAGGQDPNTEAFF. The CDR3 nucleotides are TGCGCCGGGGGCCAGGACCCAAACACTGAAGCTTTCTTT.

V and J are TRBV30 and TRBJ2-3; TRBD1 is a possible D gene (6 bases). Trimming took 2 bases from V and 2 from J, leaving 14 bases between them. Germline-derived CDR1 and CDR2 are GTSNPN and SVGIG (reference sequence). The CDR3 runs to 15 residues. The CDR3 sequence is CAWSTGQMNTDTQYF. DNA for the CDR3: TGTGCCTGGAGTACCGGACAGATGAACACAGATACGCAGTATTTT.

The chain has TRBV5-8 and TRBJ2-5; possible D gene TRBD1, 6 bases. This CDR3 contains 15 residues. Per the germline V gene, CDR1 is SGHTS and CDR2 is YDEGEE. V was cut by 3 bases and J by 3 bases, with 15 bases left in between. The CDR3 sequence is CASSSGDIGKETQYF. CDR3 DNA: TGTGCCAGCAGCTCAGGGGACATTGGGAAAGAGACCCAGTACTTC.

The chain is built from TRBV28 and TRBJ1-6, with 10 bases aligning to TRBD1. Trimming at V came to 6 bases and at J to 5 bases, leaving 4 bases not matched to a gene. The CDR3 loop spans 15 amino acids. Per the germline V gene, CDR1 is MDHEN and CDR2 is SYDVKM. The CDR3 loop reads CASRGTGENNSPLHF. The CDR3 nucleotides read TGTGCCAGCAGGGGGACAGGGGAGAATAATTCACCCCTCCACTTT.

The chain combines TRBV28 with TRBJ1-5; D call uncertain. The CDR3 runs 13 residues. Trimming removed 3 bases at V and 4 bases at J, with 7 bases between. CDR1 is MDHEN, CDR2 SYDVKM, per germline. The DNA for the CDR3 is TGTGCCAGCAGTTTCAACCAAAATCAGCCCCAGCATTTT. It codes for CASSFNQNQPQHF.

V is TRBV5-1 and J is TRBJ1-2; D might be TRBD1 (5 bases). Trimming pared 4 bases from V and 3 bases from J, leaving 16 bases between. The CDR3 sequence is 15 residues long. Germline CDR1 reads SGHRS; CDR2 reads YFSETQ. CDR3 DNA sequence: TGCGCCAGCAGCATGGCGATAGGGACGGACTATGGCTACACCTTC. Translated, it gives CASSMAIGTDYGYTF.

The V gene is TRBV5-8, the J gene TRBJ1-2, with D unresolved. The V gene lost 7 bases and the J gene lost 4 bases, with 17 bases spanning the gap. CDR3 length equals 14 residues. Germline loops: CDR1 SGHTS, CDR2 YDEGEE. The CDR3 loop is CASGGSRSSYGYTF. The CDR3 nucleotides read TGTGCCAGCGGAGGGAGCCGAAGCAGCTATGGCTACACCTTC.

The count of this clone is one. At one boundary the junction diverges from the germline segment, which might be a read error. This sample also contains other DNA sequences that code for the same CDR3. The chain joins TRBV29-1 to TRBJ1-1; the match to TRBD1 covers 7 bases. This CDR3 is built from 12 residues. Germline V gene sequence: CDR1 SQVTM, CDR2 ANQGSEA. The CDR3 reads CSVAGGSTEAFF. DNA for the CDR3: TGCAGCGTCGCAGGGGGAAGCACTGAGGCTTTCTTT.

The genes are TRBV9 and TRBJ2-7; D remains ambiguous. Germline V gives CDR1 SGDLS, CDR2 YYNGEE. The CDR3 covers 15 residues. Trimming took off 0 bases at V and 2 bases at J, with 12 bases between the two ends. CDR3 nucleotide sequence: TGTGCCAGCAGCGTAGGTTCAGGCTCTACCTACGAGCAGTACTTC. Protein: CASSVGSGSTYEQYF.

This clone showed up just once. The J gene is TRBJ2-7, the V gene TRBV28; D not certain. The CDR3 is made up of 12 amino acids. V dropped 7 bases and J dropped 7 bases, with 14 bases sitting between them. Germline CDR1 is MDHEN and CDR2 is SYDVKM. The CDR3 region is CASTTLDGEQYF. For the CDR3, the DNA is TGTGCCAGCACCACCCTTGATGGGGAGCAGTACTTC.

A note on this clone: This may come from a read error, since a much larger clone is one base off. The chain links TRBV28 to TRBJ1-1; no firm D call. CDR1 is MDHEN and CDR2 is SYDVKM in the germline V gene. The CDR3 spans 13 residues. The germline V and J ends were trimmed by 8 bases and 5 bases, with 15 bases remaining between them. The CDR3 DNA is TGTGCCAGCTACAACTGGTCGAGGACTGAAGCTTTCTTT. Protein sequence: CASYNWSRTEAFF.

The chain joins TRBV5-1 to TRBJ2-1; TRBD2 agrees at 11 bases. This CDR3 comprises 17 residues. Germline CDR1 SGHRS, CDR2 YFSETQ. V was pared by 1 base and J by 5 bases, with 8 bases of the junction left unmatched. DNA for the CDR3: TGCGCCAGCAGCTTGAGGCTAGCGGGGGGTATTAACAATGAGCAGTTCTTC. This sequence encodes CASSLRLAGGINNEQFF.

The CDR3 spells CASSPGTTGNTEAFF. The CDR3 nucleotides read TGTGCCAGCAGCCCCGGGACCACTGGGAACACTGAAGCTTTCTTT. V is TRBV7-9 and J is TRBJ1-1, with D perhaps matching TRBD1 (5 bases). Germline V gene data show CDR1 as SEHNR and CDR2 as FQNEAQ (reference sequence). Trimming removed 5 bases at V and 1 base at J, with 14 bases between. CDR3 length: 15 residues.

This clone was found once. V and J are TRBV10-3 and TRBJ2-3; D is possibly TRBD1 (6 bases). Trimming left V 6 bases short and J 2 bases short, with 12 bases between. This CDR3 spans 14 amino acids. From germline, CDR1 is ENHRY and CDR2 SYGVKD. This chain's CDR3 is CAISGGQPTDTQYF. The DNA of the CDR3 is TGTGCCATCAGCGGCGGACAGCCCACAGATACGCAGTATTTT.